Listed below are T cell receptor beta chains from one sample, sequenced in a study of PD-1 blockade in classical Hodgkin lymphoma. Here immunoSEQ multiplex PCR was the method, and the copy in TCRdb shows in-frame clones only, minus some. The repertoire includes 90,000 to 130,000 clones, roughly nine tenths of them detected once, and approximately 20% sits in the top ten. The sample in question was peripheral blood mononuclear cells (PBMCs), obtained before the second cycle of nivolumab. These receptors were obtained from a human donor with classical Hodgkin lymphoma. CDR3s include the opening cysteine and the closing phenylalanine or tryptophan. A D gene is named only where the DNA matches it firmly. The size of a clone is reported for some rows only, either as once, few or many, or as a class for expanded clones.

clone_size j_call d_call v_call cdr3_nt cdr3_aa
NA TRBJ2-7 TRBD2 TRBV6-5 TGTGCCAGCAGTCTTAGCGGGAGATACGAGCAGTACTTC CASSLSGRYEQYF
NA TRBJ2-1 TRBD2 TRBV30 TGTGCCTGGAAAGATAGCGGGAGGGACCATTACCTCTACAATGAGCAGTTCTTC CAWKDSGRDHYLYNEQFF
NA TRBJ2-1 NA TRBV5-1 TGCGCCAGCAGCTTGGGGCAGGGCCACAATGAGCAGTTCTTC CASSLGQGHNEQFF
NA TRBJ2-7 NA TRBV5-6 TGTGCCAGCAGCCAACCCCTGAGTAGTTCCTACGAGCAGTACTTC CASSQPLSSSYEQYF
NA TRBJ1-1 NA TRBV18 TGTGCCAGCTCACCATACAGGACAGCTGAAGCTTTCTTT CASSPYRTAEAFF
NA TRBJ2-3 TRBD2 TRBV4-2 TGTGCCAGCAGCCAAGAGTATAGCGGGAGCCCAGATACGCAGTATTTT CASSQEYSGSPDTQYF
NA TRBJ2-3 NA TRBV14 TGTGCCAGCAGCCAAAAGGACACGCGCACAGATACGCAGTATTTT CASSQKDTRTDTQYF
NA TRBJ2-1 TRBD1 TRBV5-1 TGCGCCAGCAGCCAGACCGGGACAGGTCAGTTCTTC CASSQTGTGQFF
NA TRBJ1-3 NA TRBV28 TGTGCCAGCAGCCGGACTCGGACAGCTGGAAACACCATATATTTT CASSRTRTAGNTIYF
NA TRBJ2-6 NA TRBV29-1 TGCAGCGTTCTCTACCGGGATAGGCCTGGGGCCAACGTCCTGACTTTC CSVLYRDRPGANVLTF
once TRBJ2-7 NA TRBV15 TGTGCCACCAGCACCAGGGGAGGGACCTACGAGCAGTACTTC CATSTRGGTYEQYF
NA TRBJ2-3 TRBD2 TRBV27 TGTGCCAGCCGTCCCGGGACTAGCTATTCGCAGTATTTT CASRPGTSYSQYF
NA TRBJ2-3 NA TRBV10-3 TGTGCCATCAGTGATTCGGGACTGCCCTACACCAACAGCACAGATACGCAGTATTTT CAISDSGLPYTNSTDTQYF
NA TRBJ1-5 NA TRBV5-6 TGTGCCAGCAGCTTGGGGGGACGGGACACAACCAATTTT CASSLGGRDTTNF
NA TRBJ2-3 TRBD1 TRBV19 TGTGCCAGTAGTATAGATGGTCGTCAGGGGGCTGTTGACGGCGCAGATACGCAGTATTTT CASSIDGRQGAVDGADTQYF
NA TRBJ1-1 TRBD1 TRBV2 TGTGCCAGCAGCGGACAGGGGGCGACTACTGAAGCTTTCTTT CASSGQGATTEAFF
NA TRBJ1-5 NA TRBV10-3 TGTGCCATCAGCCTGACTGGAAACAATCAGCCCCAGCATTTT CAISLTGNNQPQHF
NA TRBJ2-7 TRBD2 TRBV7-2 TGTGCCAGCAGCGGGACTAGCGGGGGCTCCTACGAGCAGTACTTC CASSGTSGGSYEQYF
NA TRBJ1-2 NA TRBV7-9 TGTGCCAGCAGCCTACCCACAGGGTATGGGTATGGCTACACCTTC CASSLPTGYGYGYTF
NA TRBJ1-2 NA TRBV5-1 TGCGCCAGCAGCAGCCGTGGGGCCGTCTATGGCTACACCTTC CASSSRGAVYGYTF
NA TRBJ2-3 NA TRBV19 TGTGCCAGTAGAAGGGGGACAGATACGCAGTATTTT CASRRGTDTQYF
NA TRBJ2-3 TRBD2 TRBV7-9 TGTGCCAGCGCGATCCAAACTAGCGGGAGGGCCGAGGGAGTAGATACGCAGTATTTT CASAIQTSGRAEGVDTQYF
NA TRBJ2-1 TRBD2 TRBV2 TGTGCCAGCAGGTCAGGACTAGCTACCTACAATGAGCAGTTCTTC CASRSGLATYNEQFF
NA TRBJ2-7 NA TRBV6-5 TGTGCCAGCAGTTACCGGGCAGGGGTCGAGCAGTACTTC CASSYRAGVEQYF
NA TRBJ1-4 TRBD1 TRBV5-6 TGTGCCAGCAGCTTAGCAGGGGGAACTAATGAAAAACTGTTTTTT CASSLAGGTNEKLFF
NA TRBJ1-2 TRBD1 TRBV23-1 TGCGCCAGCAGTCAGGAACCGGACAGGGGGCAATATGGCTACACCTTC CASSQEPDRGQYGYTF
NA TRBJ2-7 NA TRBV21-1 TGTGCCAGCAGACGACTAGTCATTAGCGAGCAGTACTTC CASRRLVISEQYF
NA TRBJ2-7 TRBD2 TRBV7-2 TGTGCCAGCGGTTATTTAGCGGGAGCCCTCTCCCTAGACTTC CASGYLAGALSLDF
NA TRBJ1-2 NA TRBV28 TGTGCCAGCAGTTTGTACAGGGAGGGCTATGGCTACACCTTC CASSLYREGYGYTF
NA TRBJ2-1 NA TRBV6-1 TGTGCCAGCAGCCCAGGGAGTTGGGGACACTATGAGCAGTTCTTC CASSPGSWGHYEQFF
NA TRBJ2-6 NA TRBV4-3 TGCGCCAGCAGCCCCAGCACAGGGTCTGGGGCCAACGTCCTGACTTTC CASSPSTGSGANVLTF
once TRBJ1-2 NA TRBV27 TGTGCCAGCAGTTTCCTAGAACCGACACTTTATGGCTACACCTTC CASSFLEPTLYGYTF
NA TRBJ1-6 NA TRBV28 TGTGCCAGCAGTTTAATTGAGAATTCACCCCTCCACTTT CASSLIENSPLHF
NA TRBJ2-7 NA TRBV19 TGTGCCAGTAGTTGGATGGAAGAGCAGTACTTC CASSWMEEQYF
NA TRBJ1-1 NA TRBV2 TGTGCCAGCGCCTACTCGGGTGTGAGCACTGAAGCTTTCTTT CASAYSGVSTEAFF
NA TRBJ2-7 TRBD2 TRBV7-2 TGTGCCAGCAGCTTAGGAGGGACTAGAGCTTACGAGCAGTACTTC CASSLGGTRAYEQYF
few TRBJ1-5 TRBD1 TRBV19 TGTGCCAGTAGTCCCTCCGGGACAGGAAACCTAGCTTACAATCAGCCCCAGCATTTT CASSPSGTGNLAYNQPQHF
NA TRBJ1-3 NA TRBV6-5 TGTGCCACTGGCCCCCCGGGTGGAAACACCATATATTTT CATGPPGGNTIYF
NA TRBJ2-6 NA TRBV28 TGTGCCAGCAGTGACTTAGGGACTGGGGCCAACGTCCTGACTTTC CASSDLGTGANVLTF
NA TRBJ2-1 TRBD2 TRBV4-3 TGCGCCAGCAGCCAAGATCGCACGGGAGGGCTCTTAAATGAGCAGTTCTTC CASSQDRTGGLLNEQFF
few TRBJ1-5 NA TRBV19 TGTGCCAGTAGTATGATAAATCAGCCCCAGCATTTT CASSMINQPQHF
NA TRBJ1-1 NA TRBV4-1 TGCGCCAGCAGCCATATACCGGGACAGAACACTGAAGCTTTCTTT CASSHIPGQNTEAFF
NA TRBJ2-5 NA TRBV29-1 TGCAGCGCCCAGGGGACCCAAGAGACCCAGTACTTC CSAQGTQETQYF
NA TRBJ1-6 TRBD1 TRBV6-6 TGTGCCAGCAGTTACTGGACAGGGGCTATGGATTCACCCCTCCACTTT CASSYWTGAMDSPLHF
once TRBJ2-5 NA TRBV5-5 TGTGCCAGCAGCTTGGGGGTTCGGGGACAAGAGACCCAGTACTTC CASSLGVRGQETQYF
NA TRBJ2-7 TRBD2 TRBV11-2 TGTGCCAGCAGCACCCTCTCCGGGACTAGCGACGCCTACGAGCAGTACTTC CASSTLSGTSDAYEQYF
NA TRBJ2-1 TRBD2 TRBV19 TGTGCCAGTAGTTGGGAGGGCTACAATGAGCAGTTCTTC CASSWEGYNEQFF
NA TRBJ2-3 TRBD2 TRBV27 TGTGCCAGCAGAGCTTGGACTAGCGGGAGCACAGATACGCAGTATTTT CASRAWTSGSTDTQYF